These 3 T cell receptor beta chains share one sample of origin, sequenced in a study of shared clonotypes between healthy human individuals. CD45RO-negative cells were positively selected for CCR7, leaving out terminally differentiated effector memory CD45RA+ cells. TCRdb's copy holds only in-frame clones and misses some; the assay was immunoSEQ multiplex PCR. The repertoire consists of hundreds of thousands of clones, with 92% occurring once and the leading ten covering about 24%. The material sequenced was naive CD8+ T cells sorted from blood. All receptors come from a man aged 25-45 years in good health.

The V call is TRBV7-9, the J call TRBJ1-5; TRBD1 might be the D (5 bases). This CDR3 has 16 amino acids. Germline V gives CDR1 SEHNR, CDR2 FQNEAQ (reference sequence). V dropped 3 bases and J dropped 0 bases, with 12 bases sitting between them. The CDR3 here is CASSLGDGASNQPQHF. The CDR3 region has the DNA TGTGCCAGCAGCTTGGGGGACGGGGCTAGCAATCAGCCCCAGCATTTT.

The chain uses TRBV29-1 and TRBJ2-7; possibly TRBD2 for D (5 bases). This CDR3 is built from 14 residues. Germline loops: CDR1 SQVTM, CDR2 ANQGSEA. The V end lost 0 bases, the J end lost 3 bases, and 12 bases lay between the germline ends. Here the CDR3 DNA reads TGCAGCGTTGAAGAAGTCTCCGGGAACTACGAGCAGTACTTC. Translated: CSVEEVSGNYEQYF.

This rearrangement joins TRBV2 to TRBJ2-1, with 9 bases that match TRBD2. CDR3 length equals 17 residues. Looked up from germline, CDR1 is SNHLY and CDR2 is FYNNEI. V lost 5 bases and J lost 1; bases outside the gene matches: 9. CDR3 protein: CASSRVSGSGSYNEQFF. The CDR3, as DNA: TGTGCCAGCAGTAGGGTTAGCGGGAGCGGATCCTACAATGAGCAGTTCTTC.